The 29 T cell receptor beta chains in this list originate from one sample, sequenced in a study of shared clonotypes between healthy human individuals. Positively selected for CCR7, the CD45RO-negative cells used as naive CD8 cells excluded terminally differentiated effector memory CD45RA+ cells. Assay used: immunoSEQ multiplex PCR; TCRdb lists only in-frame clones, some missing. The sample includes 800,000 to 950,000 clones, 90% to 97% of them seen just once. Sequencing was done on a sample of naive CD8+ T cells sorted from blood. Receptors originate from a man aged 25 to 40 in good health.

A remark on this clone: Other DNA sequences within the sample encode an identical CDR3. This sequence joins TRBV7-9 and TRBJ2-5; no clear D gene. Trimming cost V 5 bases and J 5 bases, with 9 bases left between them. This CDR3 has 12 amino acids. Germline V gives CDR1 SEHNR, CDR2 FQNEAQ (reference sequence). The CDR3 loop reads CASSLYGETQYF. CDR3 nucleotide sequence: TGTGCCAGCAGCCTTTATGGCGAGACCCAGTACTTC.

CDR3 region: CASSQGVNTGELFF. The CDR3 nucleotides read TGTGCCAGCAGTCAGGGTGTGAACACCGGGGAGCTGTTTTTT. The chain has TRBV27 and TRBJ2-2, with D maybe TRBD1 (5 bases). The CDR3 sequence is 14 residues long. V gave up 5 bases and J gave up 1 base, with 8 bases separating them. Germline V gives CDR1 MNHEY, CDR2 SMNVEV (reference sequence).

The chain has TRBV7-8 and TRBJ1-5; D gene uncertain. CDR1 SGHVS and CDR2 FQNEAQ come from the germline V gene. Between the trimmed V and J ends, which lost 2 bases and 9 bases, there was a span of 20 bases. CDR3 length: 16 amino acids. CDR3 region: CASSLTDGGIGRPQHF. In DNA, the CDR3 is TGTGCCAGCAGCTTAACGGACGGTGGCATTGGTCGGCCCCAGCATTTT.

V usage is TRBV7-9 and J usage is TRBJ2-1; TRBD2 might be the D (5 bases). Germline loops: CDR1 SEHNR, CDR2 FQNEAQ (reference sequence). This CDR3 region has 16 residues. The V gene lost 5 bases and the J gene lost 5 bases, with 19 bases spanning the gap. The CDR3 DNA reads TGTGCCAGCAGCCCCCGCGGGTCGTCCCGCCACAATGAGCAGTTCTTC. Protein sequence: CASSPRGSSRHNEQFF.

V gene TRBV9 combines with J gene TRBJ1-5; 8 nucleotides align to TRBD1. With 4 bases clipped from V and 5 bases from J, the junction kept 2 bases outside the gene matches. The CDR3 extends over 13 amino acids. Per the germline V gene, CDR1 is SGDLS and CDR2 is YYNGEE. In DNA, the CDR3 is TGTGCCAGCAGCACACAGGGGGATCAGCCCCAGCATTTT. Translating gives CASSTQGDQPQHF.

The chain recombines TRBV9 with TRBJ1-1; D ambiguous. Germline values: CDR1 SGDLS, CDR2 YYNGEE. Trimming shortened V by 0 bases and J by 1 base, and 4 bases separated the two germline ends. The CDR3 consists of 13 residues. DNA of the CDR3: TGTGCCAGCAGCGTAGCAGCGAACACTGAAGCTTTCTTT. Translating gives CASSVAANTEAFF.

The DNA of the CDR3 is TGTGCCAGCAGCTCGCCGGGGAGCGGGACCTACCCTATCTACGAGCAGTACTTC. Translation gives CASSSPGSGTYPIYEQYF. J is TRBJ2-7 and V is TRBV7-9; 7 bases fit TRBD2. Germline CDR1 and CDR2: SEHNR and FQNEAQ (reference sequence). CDR3 length: 18 amino acids. The junction had 18 bases not matched to a gene; V was cut back by 4 bases and J by 3 bases.

About this clone itself: The identical CDR3 is also encoded by other nucleotide sequences in the sample. This chain uses TRBV27 with TRBJ1-5; D gene ambiguous. Deletions cut 2 bases from V and 4 bases from J, with 6 bases between. CDR1 is MNHEY, CDR2 SMNVEV, per germline (reference sequence). CDR3 size: 13 residues. The CDR3 DNA is TGTGCCAGCAGTTTAGCAGGTAATCAGCCCCAGCATTTT. Its translation: CASSLAGNQPQHF.

Concerning this clone: The sample contains more than one DNA sequence encoding this CDR3. This chain connects TRBV7-8 to TRBJ2-7, with D maybe TRBD2 (6 bases). CDR1 is SGHVS and CDR2 is FQNEAQ in the germline V gene. The CDR3 loop spans 15 amino acids. Trimming left V 6 bases short and J 2 bases short, with 17 bases between. This CDR3 is CASSLTGTGAYEQYF. CDR3 DNA sequence: TGTGCCAGCAGTTTAACCGGGACTGGAGCCTACGAGCAGTACTTC.

This sequence joins TRBV9 and TRBJ2-7, with D tentatively TRBD2 (6 bases). The germline V gene encodes CDR1 SGDLS and CDR2 YYNGEE. This CDR3 is 13 amino acids long. V dropped 0 bases and J dropped 5 bases, with 9 bases sitting between them. CDR3 loop: CASSVGGVNEQYF. CDR3 nucleotide sequence: TGTGCCAGCAGCGTAGGGGGGGTCAACGAGCAGTACTTC.

This clone was detected once. This chain links TRBV5-6 with TRBJ1-5; a weak D match, TRBD1 (5 bases). The V and J ends lost 1 base and 2 bases respectively, with 10 bases between them. Germline CDR1 is SGHDT and CDR2 is YYEEEE. CDR3 size: 15 residues. Here the CDR3 DNA reads TGTGCCAGCAGCTTGCGCAGGGAAGGCAATCAGCCCCAGCATTTT. Its translation: CASSLRREGNQPQHF.

The chain is built from TRBV25-1 and TRBJ2-7; perhaps TRBD1 as D (6 bases). This CDR3 has 12 amino acids. Germline V gene sequence: CDR1 MGHDK, CDR2 SYGVNS. V dropped 6 bases and J dropped 0 bases, with 6 bases sitting between them. This chain's CDR3 is CASRQGSYEQYF. The DNA for the CDR3 is TGTGCCAGCAGACAGGGCTCCTACGAGCAGTACTTC.

The chain joins TRBV7-9 to TRBJ2-2; 9 positions match TRBD1. The J segment lost 6 bases and the V segment lost 7 bases, leaving 12 bases of the junction unmatched. The length of the CDR3 is 16 residues. Germline CDR1 SEHNR, CDR2 FQNEAQ (reference sequence). The CDR3 bases are TGTGCCAGCATCACTCCGGGACAGGGCGGATCCGGGGAGCTGTTTTTT. Translated, it gives CASITPGQGGSGELFF.

This clone was seen just once. This rearrangement joins TRBV2 to TRBJ1-2; 10 positions agree with TRBD1. J lost 3 bases, V lost 6 bases, and 4 bases had no gene match. Looked up from germline, CDR1 is SNHLY and CDR2 is FYNNEI. The CDR3 spans 14 residues. This CDR3 is CASRPGTGDYGYTF. The CDR3 nucleotides read TGTGCCAGCAGACCCGGGACAGGGGACTATGGCTACACCTTC.

This clone showed up just once. V is TRBV28 and J is TRBJ2-5, with D possibly matching TRBD1 (6 bases). This CDR3 is 13 amino acids long. CDR1 is MDHEN, CDR2 SYDVKM, per germline. The V end lost 7 bases, the J end lost 1 base, and 10 bases lay between the germline ends. The CDR3 is CASISQGQETQYF. As DNA, the CDR3 is TGTGCCAGCATCTCACAGGGCCAAGAGACCCAGTACTTC.

The rearrangement joins TRBV29-1 to TRBJ1-1; TRBD1 is a possible D gene (5 bases). From germline, CDR1 is SQVTM and CDR2 ANQGSEA. V shed 4 bases and J shed 1 base, with 28 bases lying between them. This CDR3 spans 19 amino acids. CDR3 DNA: TGCAGCGTTGGGGGCCTTGTCGACCCTCTCCCCCTCCCGAACACTGAAGCTTTCTTT. Protein product: CSVGGLVDPLPLPNTEAFF.

The chain links TRBV7-9 to TRBJ2-1, with D perhaps being TRBD1 or TRBD2 (5 bases each). The CDR3 contains 17 residues. Trimming cost V 0 bases and J 7 bases, with 19 bases left between them. Germline CDR1 and CDR2: SEHNR and FQNEAQ (reference sequence). The CDR3 DNA reads as TGTGCCAGCAGCTTAGCGCATGGCGGCGCTGGGGGTAATGAGCAGTTCTTC. Translating gives CASSLAHGGAGGNEQFF.

This chain connects TRBV2 to TRBJ2-5; D is ambiguous. The CDR3 extends over 14 amino acids. Germline values: CDR1 SNHLY, CDR2 FYNNEI. V dropped 0 bases and J dropped 6 bases, with 11 bases sitting between them. CDR3 nucleotide sequence: TGTGCCAGCAGTGAAGCGGCAAGTAGAAAGACCCAGTACTTC. This codes for CASSEAASRKTQYF. The full variable domain, in which reference TRBV2 and TRBJ2-5 provide the parts outside the CDR3, is EPEVTQTPSHQVTQMGQEVILRCVPISNHLYFYWYRQILGQKVEFLVSFYNNEISEKSEIFDDQFSVERPDGSNFTLKIRSTKLEDSAMYFCASSEAASRKTQYFGPGTRLLVL.

The rearrangement joins TRBV28 to TRBJ2-7; a weak D match, TRBD1 (5 bases). This CDR3 has 14 amino acids. Germline values: CDR1 MDHEN, CDR2 SYDVKM. V was trimmed by 7 bases and J by 0 bases, leaving 13 bases between them. The CDR3 sequence: CASTATESSYEQYF. DNA of the CDR3: TGTGCCAGCACTGCGACAGAGAGCTCCTACGAGCAGTACTTC.

This sequence joins TRBV27 and TRBJ2-1; TRBD2 matches 10 bases. V lost 6 bases, J lost 7 bases, and 12 bases stayed unmatched. Germline loops: CDR1 MNHEY, CDR2 SMNVEV (reference sequence). This CDR3 contains 16 residues. CDR3 nucleotides: TGTGCCAGCAGCCGGGCGCTAGCGGGAGTGCCGAATGAGCAGTTCTTC. Protein: CASSRALAGVPNEQFF.

The rearrangement uses TRBV9 and TRBJ2-1; D remains unclear. Germline CDR1 reads SGDLS; CDR2 reads YYNGEE. The CDR3 sequence is 12 residues long. Trimming shortened V by 3 bases and J by 5 bases, and 6 bases separated the two germline ends. The CDR3 protein is CASSGTNNEQFF. The CDR3 bases are TGTGCCAGCAGCGGAACGAACAATGAGCAGTTCTTC.

CDR3: CASSFPLTGLNTEAFF. The CDR3 nucleotides read TGTGCCAGCAGCTTCCCCTTAACAGGGCTGAACACTGAAGCTTTCTTT. The V call is TRBV7-9, the J call TRBJ1-1; D perhaps matches TRBD1 (6 bases). From germline, CDR1 is SEHNR and CDR2 FQNEAQ (reference sequence). This CDR3 is built from 16 residues. V was shortened by 3 bases and J by 0 bases, with 14 bases between the two germline ends.

V usage is TRBV27 and J usage is TRBJ2-1, with 10 bases lining up with TRBD1. Trimming at V came to 4 bases and at J to 6 bases, leaving 3 bases not matched to a gene. The CDR3 length is 14 residues. The germline V gene has CDR1 MNHEY and CDR2 SMNVEV (reference sequence). The CDR3 reads CASSSGTGANEQFF. The DNA of the CDR3 is TGTGCCAGCAGTTCTGGGACAGGGGCCAATGAGCAGTTCTTC.

DNA of the CDR3: TGTGCCAGCAGTCATTCAGGGTCAGGCGAGACCCAGTACTTC. Amino acid sequence: CASSHSGSGETQYF. V is TRBV25-1 and J is TRBJ2-5, with TRBD1 as a possible D gene (5 bases). The V gene's germline CDR1 is MGHDK and CDR2 SYGVNS. The CDR3 loop spans 14 amino acids. V lost 5 bases and J lost 5, with 15 bases in between.

The chain couples TRBV4-3 to TRBJ1-2; perhaps TRBD1 as D (5 bases). In germline, CDR1 is LGHNA, CDR2 YSLEER. Deletions cut 2 bases from V and 2 bases from J, with 12 bases between. The CDR3 loop spans 15 amino acids. The CDR3 loop reads CASSQKEGRNYGYTF. The DNA of the CDR3 is TGCGCCAGCAGCCAAAAGGAGGGGAGAAACTATGGCTACACCTTC.

The J gene is TRBJ2-1, the V gene TRBV10-3; D is uncertain. Trimming shortened V by 2 bases and J by 8 bases, and 7 bases separated the two germline ends. The CDR3 loop spans 12 amino acids. Looked up from germline, CDR1 is ENHRY and CDR2 is SYGVKD. The CDR3 DNA sequence: TGTGCCATCAGTGAGGCTGGGGATGAGCAGTTCTTC. Translation gives CAISEAGDEQFF.

This clone was seen once. The chain uses TRBV5-1 and TRBJ2-1; 7 bases are a match to TRBD1. The V segment lost 3 bases and the J segment 3 bases; nucleotides outside the gene matches: 9. Germline assignment: CDR1 SGHRS and CDR2 YFSETQ. The CDR3 contains 16 residues. The CDR3 region is CASSSRDSLFYNEQFF. For the CDR3, the DNA is TGCGCCAGCAGCTCCAGGGACAGCCTATTCTACAATGAGCAGTTCTTC.

V and J are TRBV4-2 and TRBJ2-7; 8 nucleotides align to TRBD2. CDR3 length: 16 amino acids. V trimming: 0 bases; J trimming: 2 bases; junction bases outside the gene matches: 6. Germline V CDR1 and CDR2: LGHNA, YNFKEQ. CDR3 DNA: TGTGCCAGCAGCCAAGAACTAGCGGACCACACCTACGAGCAGTACTTC. This encodes CASSQELADHTYEQYF.

The chain has TRBV14 and TRBJ1-2, with 7 bases aligning to TRBD1. CDR1 is SGHDN and CDR2 is FVKESK in the germline V gene. The CDR3 is 18 residues long. V gave up 1 base and J gave up 4 bases; unmatched junction bases: 15. In DNA, the CDR3 is TGTGCCAGCAGCCAAGCCGGGACAGCCTATGACCTTCTCTATGGCTACACCTTC. Residues: CASSQAGTAYDLLYGYTF.